These T cell receptor beta chains were read from a single sample in a study of blood T cells in healthy people across ages. MiXCR was run by TCRdb on the 5' RACE reads, yielding one entry per CDR3 protein. Among 700,000 to 900,000 distinct CDR3 sequences listed, roughly 24% were seen once. The same data also contributed to another study, on T cells of mothers and their children.

Sequenced sample: blood. These receptors were collected from a boy aged 5 to 17 in good health. CDR3s leave out the opening cysteine and the closing phenylalanine or tryptophan. Each record gives: J gene, V gene, clone size, CDR3 protein. Size values are once, few and many counts, or a class for expanded clones, and some rows have none.

TRBJ2-1	TRBV5-1	-	ASNGGPFRHEQF
TRBJ2-5	TRBV11-2	few	ASSLDWRGERKETQY
TRBJ2-7	TRBV3-1	many	ASSGGYRAGEQY
TRBJ1-3	TRBV6-1	-	ASRSSRTLTHSGNTIY
TRBJ2-6	TRBV6-6	few	ASTGSPGANVLT
TRBJ2-4	TRBV20-1	-	SASGGYAGTAKNIQY
TRBJ2-6	TRBV2	-	ASRDDRVGANVLT
TRBJ2-7	TRBV12-3/TRBV12-4	-	ASSTRGEQY
TRBJ2-7	TRBV27	-	ASSYRSDYEQY
TRBJ2-6	TRBV5-1	-	ASSSGTDSGANVLT
TRBJ2-1	TRBV27	few	ASSPGPSGNEQF
TRBJ2-5	TRBV6-1	-	ASSAGLVGGSETQY
TRBJ1-1	TRBV9	many	ASSSGQMNTEAF
-	TRBV29-1	few	GVGLAGRNEQF
TRBJ2-3	TRBV6-5	-	ASSYRDYAPDTQY
-	TRBV5-1	-	ASNNGEVQTQY
TRBJ2-3	TRBV14	-	ASSPPGRSRADTQY
TRBJ1-4	TRBV7-6	many	ASSLGTGVEGEKLF
TRBJ1-4	TRBV6-6	-	ASALAQGKLWEKLF
TRBJ1-1	TRBV3-1	-	ASSPPNTHTEAF
TRBJ2-1	TRBV7-9	-	ASSEFQGAQNEQF
TRBJ2-1	TRBV29-1	-	SVAQGNEQF
TRBJ2-4	TRBV29-1	-	SVRRAEDTKNIQY
TRBJ2-7	TRBV29-1	few	SVIAGTSYEQY
TRBJ1-4	TRBV5-1	many	ASSLDGVTNEKLF
TRBJ2-5	TRBV2	-	ASSERTGGETQY
TRBJ1-2	TRBV7-9	few	ASSFGESGGYT
TRBJ2-3	TRBV7-2	-	ASSPTVDTQY
TRBJ1-2	TRBV20-1	few	SASRDTTNYGYT
TRBJ1-5	TRBV6-5	-	ASSPSDGQRQPQH